This TCR beta chain was sequenced in a study of PD-L1 blockade in urothelial cancer. Across the study: Of prior chemotherapy regimens, patients had received between 0 and 3. A median approximately 140,000 T cells were found in blood samples. Study findings and constraints: Prediction of better survival came from below-median pretreatment blood TCR clonality.

Time point given: pretreatment peripheral blood. Between 1 and 8 samples, pretreatment and on-treatment, were given by each patient. Sequenced by immunoSEQ multiplex PCR; TCRdb stores in-frame clones only, minus some. Of tens of thousands of clones detected, about 83% appear once; the ten largest clones hold roughly 14%. This CDR3 comprises 17 residues. V trimming: 1 base; J trimming: 5 bases; junction bases outside the gene matches: 10. Germline V lookup: CDR1 LGHNA, CDR2 YSLEER. Points on this clone: The antigen remains undetermined.

The V call is TRBV4-3, the J call TRBJ2-1; 8 nucleotides align to TRBD2. This receptor was taken from a woman between 55 and 75 years old with urothelial cancer. Sequencing used PBMCs, obtained around atezolizumab (anti-PD-L1) treatment. The CDR3 sequence is CASSQAIRGGINNEQFF. DNA for the CDR3: TGCGCCAGCAGCCAAGCAATCCGGGGGGGGATTAACAATGAGCAGTTCTTC.